The 17 T cell receptor beta chains below all came from one sample that was sequenced in a study of T cell changes during pregnancy in multiple sclerosis. Assay: immunoSEQ multiplex PCR; the TCRdb copy retains only in-frame clones and omits some. The sample shows approximately 74,000 clones, approximately 90% of them seen only once. The source material was peripheral blood, sampled before pregnancy. The receptors derive from a female donor with multiple sclerosis, enrolled in a pregnancy study.

This clone showed up just once. The V gene is TRBV7-6, the J gene TRBJ1-2, with 10 bases fitting TRBD1. The CDR3 runs to 16 residues. Per the germline V gene, CDR1 is SGHVS and CDR2 is FNYEAQ. V was pared by 3 bases and J by 4 bases, with 8 bases of the junction left unmatched. CDR3 protein: CASSLGQGIEGYGYTF. CDR3 DNA sequence: TGTGCCAGCAGCTTGGGACAGGGGATAGAAGGCTATGGCTACACCTTC.

Here the CDR3 DNA reads TGCGCCAGCAGCCAAGATCTGCAGGGAGGCTACTACGAGCAGTACTTC. It yields the protein CASSQDLQGGYYEQYF. V and J are TRBV4-3 and TRBJ2-7, with D possibly being TRBD2 (6 bases). Germline V gene data show CDR1 as LGHNA and CDR2 as YSLEER. CDR3 length: 16 residues. V was clipped by 0 bases and J by 3 bases, with 15 bases between them.

The chain links TRBV6-5 to TRBJ1-2; TRBD1 matches 7 bases. V trimming: 0 bases; J trimming: 2 bases; junction bases outside the gene matches: 6. Looked up from germline, CDR1 is MNHEY and CDR2 is SVGAGI. The CDR3 is made up of 16 amino acids. In DNA form, the CDR3 reads TGTGCCAGCAGTTACTCATCCGGGACAGTCAACTATGGCTACACCTTC. Protein product: CASSYSSGTVNYGYTF.

The DNA of the CDR3 is TGTGCCAGTAGCGGGACAGGGTATGGCTACACCTTC. Residues: CASSGTGYGYTF. The V call is TRBV19, the J call TRBJ1-2; 9 nucleotides agree with TRBD1. V gave up 6 bases and J gave up 5 bases; unmatched junction bases: 1. The germline CDR1 and CDR2 sequences are LNHDA and SQIVND (reference sequence). This CDR3 spans 12 amino acids.

This chain uses TRBV5-4 with TRBJ1-4; D is unclear. The CDR3 loop spans 14 amino acids. V was pared by 4 bases and J by 10 bases, with 17 bases between. Germline assignment: CDR1 SGHNT and CDR2 YYREEE (reference sequence). CDR3: CASSPGSGEGKLFF. The CDR3 nucleotides are TGTGCCAGCAGCCCGGGATCCGGGGAGGGAAAACTGTTTTTT.

The rearrangement joins TRBV7-2 to TRBJ1-2, with D maybe TRBD1 (6 bases). V was pared by 3 bases and J by 5 bases, with 16 bases between. Germline CDR1 is SGHTA and CDR2 is FQGNSA. This CDR3 is built from 15 residues. The CDR3 region is CASSLVGDRNYGYTF. Written as DNA, the CDR3 is TGTGCCAGCAGCTTGGTGGGAGACAGGAATTATGGCTACACCTTC.

This sequence joins TRBV5-5 and TRBJ2-1; D remains unclear. V was shortened by 4 bases and J by 7 bases, with 9 bases between the two germline ends. This CDR3 has 12 residues. The germline V gene has CDR1 SGHKS and CDR2 YYEKEE (reference sequence). The DNA of the CDR3 is TGTGCCAGCAGCGTCCTCACTAATGAGCAGTTCTTC. Its translation: CASSVLTNEQFF.

The V gene is TRBV30, the J gene TRBJ1-5; unclear D gene. Per germline, CDR1 GTSNPN and CDR2 SVGIG (reference sequence). V lost 4 bases and J lost 3, with 10 bases in between. The CDR3 runs 13 residues. The CDR3 sequence is CAWTRQPNQPQHF. The CDR3 DNA follows: TGTGCCTGGACGCGGCAGCCCAATCAGCCCCAGCATTTT.

The genes are TRBV29-1 and TRBJ2-3; D unclear. Trimming cost V 3 bases and J 4 bases, with 11 bases left between them. Germline CDR1 SQVTM, CDR2 ANQGSEA. There are 13 residues in the CDR3. Here the CDR3 reads CSVDSGAADTQYF. The CDR3 DNA sequence: TGCAGCGTTGATAGTGGAGCCGCAGATACGCAGTATTTT.

The rearrangement uses TRBV11-2 and TRBJ2-2, with 7 bases lining up with TRBD2. CDR3 length: 15 amino acids. Trimming cost V 0 bases and J 6 bases; bases outside gene matches: 4. CDR1 SGHAT and CDR2 FQNNGV come from the germline V gene. The CDR3 region is CASSLDLTSSGELFF. CDR3 coding DNA: TGTGCCAGCAGCTTAGATTTGACTAGCTCCGGGGAGCTGTTTTTT.

This chain links TRBV19 with TRBJ2-1, with 8 bases aligning to TRBD2. The trim removed 2 bases at V and 8 bases at J, leaving 8 bases unmatched. The length of the CDR3 is 15 residues. Per the germline V gene, CDR1 is LNHDA and CDR2 is SQIVND (reference sequence). The CDR3: CASSIMLRLAYEQFF. The CDR3 DNA is TGTGCCAGTAGTATAATGCTGAGACTAGCGTATGAGCAGTTCTTC.

The V and J genes are TRBV6-1 and TRBJ2-3; the match to TRBD2 covers 9 bases. Germline CDR1 and CDR2: MNHNS and SASEGT. The CDR3 has 13 residues. After removal of 7 bases from V and 4 bases from J, the junction contained 3 bases not matched to a gene. Here the CDR3 DNA reads TGTGCCAGCATGCGGGAGGGGGCAGATACGCAGTATTTT. It is translated as CASMREGADTQYF.

Here the CDR3 reads CASSAPQMVQPQHF. CDR3 DNA: TGTGCCAGTAGTGCCCCCCAGATGGTTCAGCCCCAGCATTTT. The chain carries TRBV19 and TRBJ1-5; D is unresolved. This CDR3 has 14 residues. Germline assignment: CDR1 LNHDA and CDR2 SQIVND (reference sequence). V was clipped by 5 bases and J by 6 bases, with 14 bases between them.

The chain is built from TRBV6-6 and TRBJ1-1, with D possibly matching TRBD1 (5 bases). Trimming removed 5 bases at V and 2 bases at J, with 12 bases between. The CDR3 loop spans 14 amino acids. Looked up from germline, CDR1 is MNHNY and CDR2 is SVGAGI (reference sequence). The CDR3 nucleotides are TGTGCCAGCAGTCCGTCGACAGTAAACACTGAAGCTTTCTTT. Its translation: CASSPSTVNTEAFF.

The rearrangement links TRBV25-1 to TRBJ1-1; D is uncertain. The CDR3 is 15 residues long. The ends were cut back, 8 bases at V and 0 bases at J, with 16 bases in the middle. Germline V gene data show CDR1 as MGHDK and CDR2 as SYGVNS. CDR3 DNA: TGTGCCAGCGGTCCCGCTACGGTCCTGAACACTGAAGCTTTCTTT. It encodes CASGPATVLNTEAFF.

The chain employs TRBV6-1 and TRBJ1-2, with 8 bases matching TRBD1. The CDR3 is 13 residues long. Losses at the gene ends were 5 bases for V and 5 bases for J; bases not matched to a gene: 4. CDR1 MNHNS and CDR2 SASEGT come from the germline V gene. CDR3 nucleotide sequence: TGTGCCAGCAGTTCGACAGGGGAATATGGCTACACCTTC. As protein: CASSSTGEYGYTF.

This chain joins TRBV4-3 and TRBJ1-5; tentatively, D is TRBD1 (5 bases). CDR1 is LGHNA and CDR2 is YSLEER in the germline V gene. Trimming removed 3 bases from V and 3 bases from J, with 6 bases in between. This CDR3 has 13 amino acids. CDR3 nucleotides: TGCGCCAGCAGCCAGGGGCTCAATCAGCCCCAGCATTTT. It encodes CASSQGLNQPQHF.